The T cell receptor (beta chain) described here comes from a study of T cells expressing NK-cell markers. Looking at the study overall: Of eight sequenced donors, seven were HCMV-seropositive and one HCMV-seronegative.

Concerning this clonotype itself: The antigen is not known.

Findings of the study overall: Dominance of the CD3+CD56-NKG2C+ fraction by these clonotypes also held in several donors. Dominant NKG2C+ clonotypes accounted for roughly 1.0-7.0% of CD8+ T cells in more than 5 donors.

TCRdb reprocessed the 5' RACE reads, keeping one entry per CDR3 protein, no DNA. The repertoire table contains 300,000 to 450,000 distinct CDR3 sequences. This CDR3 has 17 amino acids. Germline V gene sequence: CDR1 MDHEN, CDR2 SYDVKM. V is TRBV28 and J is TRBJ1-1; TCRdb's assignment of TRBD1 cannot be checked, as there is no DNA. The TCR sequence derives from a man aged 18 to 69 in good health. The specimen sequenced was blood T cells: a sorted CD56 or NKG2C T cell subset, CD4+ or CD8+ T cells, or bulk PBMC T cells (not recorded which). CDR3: CASQDWGQGARGTEAFF.